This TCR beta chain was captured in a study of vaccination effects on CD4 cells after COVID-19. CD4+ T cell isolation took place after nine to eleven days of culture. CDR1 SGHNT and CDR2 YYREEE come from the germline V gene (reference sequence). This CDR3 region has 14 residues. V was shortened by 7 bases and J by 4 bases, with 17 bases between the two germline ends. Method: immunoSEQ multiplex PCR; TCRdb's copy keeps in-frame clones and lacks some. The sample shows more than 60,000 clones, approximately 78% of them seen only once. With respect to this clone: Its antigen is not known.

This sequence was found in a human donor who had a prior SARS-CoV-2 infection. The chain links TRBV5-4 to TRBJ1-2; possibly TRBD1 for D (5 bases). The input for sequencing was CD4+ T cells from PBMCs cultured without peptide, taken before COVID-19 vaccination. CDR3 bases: TGTGCCAGCGGCATATTGGGGGTTAGCTATGGCTACACCTTC. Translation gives CASGILGVSYGYTF.